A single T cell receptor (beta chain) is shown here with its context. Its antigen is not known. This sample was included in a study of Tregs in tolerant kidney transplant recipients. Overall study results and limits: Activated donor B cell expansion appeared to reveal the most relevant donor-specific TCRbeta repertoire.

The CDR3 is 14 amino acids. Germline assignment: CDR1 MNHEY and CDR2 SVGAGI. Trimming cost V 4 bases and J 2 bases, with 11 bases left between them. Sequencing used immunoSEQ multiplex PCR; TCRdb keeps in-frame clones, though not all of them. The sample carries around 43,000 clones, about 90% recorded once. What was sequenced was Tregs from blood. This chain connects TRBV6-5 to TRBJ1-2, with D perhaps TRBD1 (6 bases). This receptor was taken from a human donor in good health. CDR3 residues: CASSLQGRNYGYTF. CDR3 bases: TGTGCCAGCAGTTTACAGGGCAGGAACTATGGCTACACCTTC.